This T cell receptor beta chain came from a study of blood T cell repertoires in COVID-19. Turning to the study itself: Whether acute or convalescent, the COVID-19 samples came from the United States, Italy and Spain. The cDNA or gDNA used as material had been derived from T cells, B-cell-depleted T cells, or PBMCs.

How the authors handled the data: Counts of nucleated cells, estimated from reference gene primer amplification, were obtained. Sequenced by immunoSEQ multiplex PCR; TCRdb stores in-frame clones only, minus some. For V, J and clone size, that table is used; D and trimming come from the DNA. The sample has around 140,000 clones, about four fifths seen once. The CDR3 is 16 residues long. Germline V gene data show CDR1 as LNHDA and CDR2 as SQIVND (reference sequence). V lost 3 bases to trimming and J lost 3 bases; unmatched junction nucleotides: 7. This receptor was obtained from a human donor in a cohort sampled during active COVID-19. The rearrangement joins TRBV19 to TRBJ1-5; 8 bases match TRBD1. Sequenced sample: peripheral blood. The CDR3 nucleotides are TGTGCCAGTAGTATGAAGGGACAGGTTCTCAATCAGCCCCAGCATTTT. It specifies CASSMKGQVLNQPQHF.